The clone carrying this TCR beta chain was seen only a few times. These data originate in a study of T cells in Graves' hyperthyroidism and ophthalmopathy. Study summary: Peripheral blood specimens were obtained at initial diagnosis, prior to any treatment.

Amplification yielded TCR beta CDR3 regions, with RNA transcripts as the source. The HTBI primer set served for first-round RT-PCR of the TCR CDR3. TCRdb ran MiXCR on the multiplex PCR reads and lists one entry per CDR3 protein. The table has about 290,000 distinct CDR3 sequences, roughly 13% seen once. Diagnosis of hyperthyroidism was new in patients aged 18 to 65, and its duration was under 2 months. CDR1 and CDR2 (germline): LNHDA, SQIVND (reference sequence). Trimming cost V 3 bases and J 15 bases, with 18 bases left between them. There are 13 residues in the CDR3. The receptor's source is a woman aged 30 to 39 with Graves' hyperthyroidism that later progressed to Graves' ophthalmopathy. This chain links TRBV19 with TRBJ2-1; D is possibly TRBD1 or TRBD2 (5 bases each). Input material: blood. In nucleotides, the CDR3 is TGTGCCAGTAGTATTGGGAGCCGAGGGGCGTGGTTCTTC. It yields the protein CASSIGSRGAWFF.